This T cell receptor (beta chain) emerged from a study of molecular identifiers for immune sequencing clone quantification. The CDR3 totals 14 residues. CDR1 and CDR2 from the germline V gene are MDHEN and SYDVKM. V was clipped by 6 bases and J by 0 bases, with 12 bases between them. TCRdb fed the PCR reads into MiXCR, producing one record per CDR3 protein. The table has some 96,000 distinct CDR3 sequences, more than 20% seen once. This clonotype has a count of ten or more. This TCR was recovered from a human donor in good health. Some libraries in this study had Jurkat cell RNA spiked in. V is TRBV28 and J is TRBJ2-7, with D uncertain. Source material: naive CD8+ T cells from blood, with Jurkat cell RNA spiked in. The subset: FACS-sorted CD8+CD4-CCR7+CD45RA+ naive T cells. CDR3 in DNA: TGTGCCAGCAGCTATAGTGGGGACTCCTACGAGCAGTACTTC. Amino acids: CASSYSGDSYEQYF. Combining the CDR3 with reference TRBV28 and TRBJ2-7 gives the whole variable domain DVKVTQSSRYLVKRTGEKVFLECVQDMDHENMFWYRQDPGLGLRLIYFSYDVKMKEKGDIPEGYSVSREKKERFSLILESASTNQTSMYLCASSYSGDSYEQYFGPGTRLTVT.